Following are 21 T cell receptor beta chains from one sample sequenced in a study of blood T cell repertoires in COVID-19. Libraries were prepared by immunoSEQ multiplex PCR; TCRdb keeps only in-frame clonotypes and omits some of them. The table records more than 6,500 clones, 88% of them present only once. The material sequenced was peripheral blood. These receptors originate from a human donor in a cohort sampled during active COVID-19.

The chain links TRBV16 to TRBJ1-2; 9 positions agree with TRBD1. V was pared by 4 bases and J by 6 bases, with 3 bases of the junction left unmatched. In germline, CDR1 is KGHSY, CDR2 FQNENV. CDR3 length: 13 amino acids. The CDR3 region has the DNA TGTGCCAGCAGCCCACAGGGGGCGGATGGCTACACCTTC. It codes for CASSPQGADGYTF.

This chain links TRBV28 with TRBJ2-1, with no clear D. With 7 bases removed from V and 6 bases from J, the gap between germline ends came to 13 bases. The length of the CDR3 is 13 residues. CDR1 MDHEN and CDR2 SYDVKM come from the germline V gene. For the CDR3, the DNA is TGTGCCAGCACCCTCAGTGGCCGCAATGAGCAGTTCTTC. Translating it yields CASTLSGRNEQFF.

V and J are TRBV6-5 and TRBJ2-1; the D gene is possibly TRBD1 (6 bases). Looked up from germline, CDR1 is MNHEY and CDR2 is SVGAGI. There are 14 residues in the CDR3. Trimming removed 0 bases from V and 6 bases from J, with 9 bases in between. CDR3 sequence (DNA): TGTGCCAGCAGTTACTCGTACAGGGTCAATGAGCAGTTCTTC. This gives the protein CASSYSYRVNEQFF.

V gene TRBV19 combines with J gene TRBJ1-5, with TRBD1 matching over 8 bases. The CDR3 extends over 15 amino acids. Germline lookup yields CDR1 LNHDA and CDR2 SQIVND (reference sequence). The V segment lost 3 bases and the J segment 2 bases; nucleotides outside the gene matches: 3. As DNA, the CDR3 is TGTGCCAGTAGTATGACAGGGGTTGGCAATCAGCCCCAGCATTTT. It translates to CASSMTGVGNQPQHF.

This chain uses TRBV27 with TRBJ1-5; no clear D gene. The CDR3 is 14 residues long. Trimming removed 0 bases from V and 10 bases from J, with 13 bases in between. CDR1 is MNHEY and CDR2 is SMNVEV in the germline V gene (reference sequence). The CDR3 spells CASSLSRSGTPQHF. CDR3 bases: TGTGCCAGCAGTTTATCGCGAAGTGGTACTCCCCAGCATTTT.

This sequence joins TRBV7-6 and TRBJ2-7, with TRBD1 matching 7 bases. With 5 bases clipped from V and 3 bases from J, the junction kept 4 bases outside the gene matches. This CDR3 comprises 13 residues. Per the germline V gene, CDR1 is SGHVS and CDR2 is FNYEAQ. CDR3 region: CASSMDRNYEQYF. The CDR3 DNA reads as TGTGCCAGCAGCATGGACAGGAACTACGAGCAGTACTTC. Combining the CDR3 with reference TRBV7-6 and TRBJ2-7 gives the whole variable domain GAGVSQSPRYKVTKRGQDVALRCDPISGHVSLYWYRQALGQGPEFLTYFNYEAQQDKSGLPNDRFSAERPEGSISTLTIQRTEQRDSAMYRCASSMDRNYEQYFGPGTRLTVT.

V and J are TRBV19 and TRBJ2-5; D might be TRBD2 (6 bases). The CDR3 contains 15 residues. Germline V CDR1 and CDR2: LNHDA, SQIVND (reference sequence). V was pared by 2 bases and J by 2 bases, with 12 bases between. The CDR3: CASSIRGEVQETQYF. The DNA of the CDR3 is TGTGCCAGTAGTATACGAGGGGAGGTTCAAGAGACCCAGTACTTC.

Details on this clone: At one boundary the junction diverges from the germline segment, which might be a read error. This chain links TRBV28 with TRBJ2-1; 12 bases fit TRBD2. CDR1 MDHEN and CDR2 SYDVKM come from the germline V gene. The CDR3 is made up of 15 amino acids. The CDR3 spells CASGFRLAGATEQFF. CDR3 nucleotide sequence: TGTGCCAGCGGTTTTAGACTAGCGGGAGCTACTGAGCAGTTCTTC.

The CDR3 coding sequence is TGTGCCACCAGTGATTCGAAAAGACTAGCGGGAGGGTGGAACATTCAGTACTTC. Amino acid sequence: CATSDSKRLAGGWNIQYF. The genes are TRBV24-1 and TRBJ2-4; TRBD2 matches at 14 bases. Looked up from germline, CDR1 is KGHDR and CDR2 is SFDVKD. V gave up 2 bases and J gave up 7 bases; unmatched junction bases: 9. The CDR3 spans 18 residues.

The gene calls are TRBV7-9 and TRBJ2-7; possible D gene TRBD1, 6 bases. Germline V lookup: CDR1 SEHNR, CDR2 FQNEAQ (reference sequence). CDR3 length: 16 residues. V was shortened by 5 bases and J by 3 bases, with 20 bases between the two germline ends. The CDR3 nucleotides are TGTGCCAGCAGCCCCCACGTGGGGGCCGGATTCTACGAGCAGTACTTC. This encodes CASSPHVGAGFYEQYF.

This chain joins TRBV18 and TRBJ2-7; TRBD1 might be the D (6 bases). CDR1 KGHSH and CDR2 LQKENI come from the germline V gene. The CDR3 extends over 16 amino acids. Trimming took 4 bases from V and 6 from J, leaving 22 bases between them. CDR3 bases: TGTGCCAGCTCACTCGATGTATGGGACACCGTGAGCGAGCAGTACTTC. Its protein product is CASSLDVWDTVSEQYF.

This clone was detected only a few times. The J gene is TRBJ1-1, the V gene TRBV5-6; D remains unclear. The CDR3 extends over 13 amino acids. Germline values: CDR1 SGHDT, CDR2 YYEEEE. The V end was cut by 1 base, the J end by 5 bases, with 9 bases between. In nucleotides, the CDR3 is TGTGCCAGCAGCTTGCTGGCTGAAACTGAAGCTTTCTTT. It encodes CASSLLAETEAFF. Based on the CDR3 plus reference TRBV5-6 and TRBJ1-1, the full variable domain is DAGVTQSPTHLIKTRGQQVTLRCSPKSGHDTVSWYQQALGQGPQFIFQYYEEEERQRGNFPDRFSGHQFPNYSSELNVNALLLGDSALYLCASSLLAETEAFFGQGTRLTVV.

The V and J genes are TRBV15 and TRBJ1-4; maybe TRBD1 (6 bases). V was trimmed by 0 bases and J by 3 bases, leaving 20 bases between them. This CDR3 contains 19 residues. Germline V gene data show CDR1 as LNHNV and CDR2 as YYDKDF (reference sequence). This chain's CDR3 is CATSREMGASGVANEKLFF. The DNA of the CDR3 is TGTGCCACCAGCAGAGAGATGGGGGCCTCAGGGGTAGCTAATGAAAAACTGTTTTTT.

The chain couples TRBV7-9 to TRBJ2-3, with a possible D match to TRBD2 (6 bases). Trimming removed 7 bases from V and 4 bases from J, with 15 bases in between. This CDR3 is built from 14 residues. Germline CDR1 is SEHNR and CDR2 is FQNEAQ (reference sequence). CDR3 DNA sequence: TGTGCCAGCACCATAGCGGCCCTCCCAGATACGCAGTATTTT. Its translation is CASTIAALPDTQYF.

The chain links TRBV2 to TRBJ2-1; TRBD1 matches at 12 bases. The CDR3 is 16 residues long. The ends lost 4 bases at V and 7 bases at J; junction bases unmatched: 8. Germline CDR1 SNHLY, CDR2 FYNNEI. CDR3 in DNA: TGTGCCAGCAGTGTAATGGGACAGGGGGCGCAAAATGAGCAGTTCTTC. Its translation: CASSVMGQGAQNEQFF.

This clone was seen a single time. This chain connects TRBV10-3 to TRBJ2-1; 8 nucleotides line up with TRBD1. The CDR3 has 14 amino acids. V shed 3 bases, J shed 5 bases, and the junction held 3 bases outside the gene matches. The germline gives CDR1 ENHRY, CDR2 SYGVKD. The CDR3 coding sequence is TGTGCCATCAGTGAACAGGGGGGCAACAATGAGCAGTTCTTC. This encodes CAISEQGGNNEQFF.

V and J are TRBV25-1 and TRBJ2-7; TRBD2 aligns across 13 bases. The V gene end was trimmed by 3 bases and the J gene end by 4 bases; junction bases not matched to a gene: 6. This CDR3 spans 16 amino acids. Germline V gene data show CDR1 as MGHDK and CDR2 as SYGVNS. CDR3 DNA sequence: TGTGCCAGCAGTGACGGACTAGCGGGAGATATGTACGAGCAGTACTTC. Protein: CASSDGLAGDMYEQYF.

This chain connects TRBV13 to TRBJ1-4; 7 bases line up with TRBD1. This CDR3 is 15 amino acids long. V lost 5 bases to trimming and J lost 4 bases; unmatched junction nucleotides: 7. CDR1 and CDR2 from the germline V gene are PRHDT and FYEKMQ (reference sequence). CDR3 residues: CASSPTGSGNEKLFF. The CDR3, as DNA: TGTGCCAGCAGCCCGACAGGGTCGGGTAATGAAAAACTGTTTTTT. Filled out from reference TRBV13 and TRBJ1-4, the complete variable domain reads AAGVIQSPRHLIKEKRETATLKCYPIPRHDTVYWYQQGPGQDPQFLISFYEKMQSDKGSIPDRFSAQQFSDYHSELNMSSLELGDSALYFCASSPTGSGNEKLFFGSGTQLSVL.

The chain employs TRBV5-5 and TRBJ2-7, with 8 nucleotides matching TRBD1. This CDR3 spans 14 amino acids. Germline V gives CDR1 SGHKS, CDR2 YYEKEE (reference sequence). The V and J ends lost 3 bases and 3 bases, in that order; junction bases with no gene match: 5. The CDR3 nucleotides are TGTGCCAGCAGCTGGGGGACAGGTAACTACGAGCAGTACTTC. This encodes CASSWGTGNYEQYF. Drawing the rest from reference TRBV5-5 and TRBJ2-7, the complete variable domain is DAGVTQSPTHLIKTRGQQVTLRCSPISGHKSVSWYQQVLGQGPQFIFQYYEKEERGRGNFPDRFSARQFPNYSSELNVNALLLGDSALYLCASSWGTGNYEQYFGPGTRLTVT.

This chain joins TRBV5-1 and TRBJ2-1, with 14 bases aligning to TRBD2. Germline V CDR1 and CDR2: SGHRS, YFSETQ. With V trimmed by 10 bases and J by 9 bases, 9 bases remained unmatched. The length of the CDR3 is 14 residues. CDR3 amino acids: CASTGTSGSTEQFF. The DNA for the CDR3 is TGCGCCTCCACCGGGACTAGCGGGAGTACTGAGCAGTTCTTC.

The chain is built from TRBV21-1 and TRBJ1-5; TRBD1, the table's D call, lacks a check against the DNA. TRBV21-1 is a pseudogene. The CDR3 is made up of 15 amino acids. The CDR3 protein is CASGSGTGNNQPQHF. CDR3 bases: TGTGCCAGCGGTTCCGGGACAGGCAACAATCAGCCCCAGCATTTT.